The 20 T cell receptor beta chains below were found in one sample sequenced in a study of cytomegalovirus exposure and HLA in healthy donors. The study ran its PCR with 60 Vbeta and 13 Jbeta primers. Assay used: immunoSEQ multiplex PCR; TCRdb lists only in-frame clones, some missing. The sample includes 100,000 to 150,000 clones, roughly 80% seen only once; the top ten take over 2.5%. The sequencing sample was made of PBMCs. Receptors originate from a woman in her forties or fifties in good health and CMV-seronegative.

The chain is built from TRBV5-6 and TRBJ1-1, with TRBD1 matching over 11 bases. This CDR3 spans 14 amino acids. Germline V lookup: CDR1 SGHDT, CDR2 YYEEEE. V lost 4 bases and J lost 6; bases outside the gene matches: 5. The CDR3 region has the DNA TGTGCCAGCAGCGGGACAGGGGGTGAGGCTGAAGCTTTCTTT. It codes for CASSGTGGEAEAFF.

The chain joins TRBV19 to TRBJ2-2; 7 bases match TRBD1. The CDR3 covers 14 residues. The V and J ends lost 8 bases and 0 bases, in that order; junction bases with no gene match: 3. The germline gives CDR1 LNHDA, CDR2 SQIVND (reference sequence). CDR3 protein: CASSGGANTGELFF. The CDR3 region has the DNA TGTGCCAGTTCAGGGGGAGCGAACACCGGGGAGCTGTTTTTT.

This chain joins TRBV6-5 and TRBJ2-1; TRBD2 matches at 11 bases. CDR1 and CDR2 (germline): MNHEY, SVGAGI. V lost 5 bases and J lost 4; bases outside the gene matches: 1. CDR3 length: 14 residues. CDR3 protein: CASSVAGGYNEQFF. In nucleotides, the CDR3 is TGTGCCAGCAGTGTAGCGGGAGGGTACAATGAGCAGTTCTTC.

The CDR3 DNA reads TGTGCCAGACAGGGGAAGGACTATGGCTACACCTTC. This translates into CARQGKDYGYTF. The genes are TRBV2 and TRBJ1-2; TRBD1 agrees at 7 bases. CDR1 and CDR2 (germline): SNHLY, FYNNEI. J was trimmed by 3 bases and V by 9 bases; bases with no gene match: 4. The CDR3 loop spans 12 amino acids.

V and J are TRBV19 and TRBJ1-2; TRBD1 agrees at 10 bases. After removal of 6 bases from V and 8 bases from J, the junction contained 12 bases not matched to a gene. CDR3 size: 15 residues. The germline gives CDR1 LNHDA, CDR2 SQIVND (reference sequence). For the CDR3, the DNA is TGTGCCAGTAGCGACAGGGGGCGGGAAAGTTACGGCTACACCTTC. It is translated as CASSDRGRESYGYTF.

The V call is TRBV7-2, the J call TRBJ1-5; D is undetermined. V was trimmed by 1 base and J by 1 base, leaving 8 bases between them. Germline V gene sequence: CDR1 SGHTA, CDR2 FQGNSA. The CDR3 is 15 amino acids. DNA of the CDR3: TGTGCCAGCAGCTTAGGCGGGGAGAGCAATCAGCCCCAGCATTTT. This codes for CASSLGGESNQPQHF.

The chain links TRBV9 to TRBJ1-4; 7 nucleotides match TRBD1. The V gene's germline CDR1 is SGDLS and CDR2 YYNGEE. The CDR3 has 16 amino acids. Germline trimming cut 5 bases from V and 0 bases from J; bases unmatched to any gene: 7. The CDR3 nucleotides are TGTGCCAGCAGGGGGACAGCCTCTGCAACTAATGAAAAACTGTTTTTT. Residues: CASRGTASATNEKLFF.

The chain is built from TRBV27 and TRBJ2-1, with 10 bases identical to TRBD2. CDR1 and CDR2 (germline): MNHEY, SMNVEV (reference sequence). The CDR3 consists of 15 residues. Trimming took 7 bases from V and 3 from J; bases not matched to a gene: 6. The CDR3 sequence: CASTASGSVYNEQFF. DNA of the CDR3: TGTGCCAGCACCGCTAGCGGGAGTGTCTACAATGAGCAGTTCTTC.

This clone turned up a few times. The chain uses TRBV5-1 and TRBJ2-1; possible D gene TRBD2, 6 bases. The CDR3 is made up of 15 amino acids. The germline V and J ends were trimmed by 0 bases and 6 bases, with 13 bases remaining between them. CDR1 and CDR2 from the germline V gene are SGHRS and YFSETQ. Here the CDR3 reads CASSLADPGGNEQFF. CDR3 bases: TGCGCCAGCAGCTTGGCAGACCCCGGGGGCAATGAGCAGTTCTTC.

V is TRBV21-1 and J is TRBJ2-7; the table gives TRBD2 as D, unverified against the DNA. TRBV21-1 is recorded as a pseudogene. This CDR3 region has 17 residues. Here the CDR3 reads CASSNGKREARAYEQYF. The DNA of the CDR3 is TGTGCCAGCAGCAACGGGAAGCGGGAGGCTCGGGCCTACGAGCAGTACTTC.

The chain links TRBV28 to TRBJ1-2, with 8 bases aligning to TRBD1. This CDR3 region has 15 residues. V shed 5 bases and J 6 bases; nucleotides not matched to a gene: 11. Germline loops: CDR1 MDHEN, CDR2 SYDVKM. This CDR3 reads CASSPGQGGFNGYTF. In DNA, the CDR3 is TGTGCCAGCAGTCCAGGACAGGGAGGTTTCAATGGCTACACCTTC.

Written as DNA, the CDR3 is TGTGCCAGCAGCTTGACTAGCGGGAGAGGAGGCGAGCAGTACTTC. This gives the protein CASSLTSGRGGEQYF. This sequence joins TRBV13 and TRBJ2-7, with 12 bases fitting TRBD2. With 3 bases clipped from V and 6 bases from J, the junction kept 6 bases outside the gene matches. Germline V CDR1 and CDR2: PRHDT, FYEKMQ (reference sequence). This CDR3 comprises 15 residues.

In nucleotides, the CDR3 is TGTGCCAGCAGCTTGTTTTATTTGGGCATGAACACTGAAGCTTTCTTT. Translating it yields CASSLFYLGMNTEAFF. This chain uses TRBV5-6 with TRBJ1-1; D unresolved. This CDR3 region has 16 residues. V dropped 1 base and J dropped 0 bases, with 13 bases sitting between them. CDR1 SGHDT and CDR2 YYEEEE come from the germline V gene.

Concerning this clone itself: At one end the junction does not follow the germline gene, possibly because of a read error. The J gene is TRBJ2-7, the V gene TRBV7-9, with D possibly TRBD2 on 7 matching bases. This CDR3 has 14 amino acids. The germline CDR1 and CDR2 sequences are SEHNR and FQNEAQ (reference sequence). The CDR3 nucleotides are TGTGCCAGCAGTTTAGAACAGGGAGGGTACGAGCAGTACTTC. It is translated as CASSLEQGGYEQYF.

The chain is built from TRBV11-2 and TRBJ2-1; TRBD2 might be the D (5 bases). Looked up from germline, CDR1 is SGHAT and CDR2 is FQNNGV. CDR3 length equals 16 residues. The ends were cut back, 7 bases at V and 3 bases at J, with 19 bases in the middle. The CDR3 sequence is CASKEIPGSIYNEQFF. The CDR3 DNA reads TGTGCCAGCAAGGAGATCCCGGGATCCATCTACAATGAGCAGTTCTTC.

This chain uses TRBV7-6 with TRBJ2-7; TRBD2 matches at 14 bases. This CDR3 comprises 16 residues. Germline CDR1 SGHVS, CDR2 FNYEAQ. The ends lost 4 bases at V and 4 bases at J; junction bases unmatched: 6. The CDR3 DNA is TGTGCCAGCAGCTCTGGGACTAGCGGGAGTTTTTACGAGCAGTACTTC. Protein: CASSSGTSGSFYEQYF.

The V call is TRBV4-3, the J call TRBJ1-1, with D unclear. Trimming removed 3 bases at V and 2 bases at J, with 10 bases between. Germline CDR1 LGHNA, CDR2 YSLEER. CDR3 size: 14 residues. CDR3 DNA sequence: TGCGCCAGCAGCCAGGCCAGAAGTAACACTGAAGCTTTCTTT. It codes for CASSQARSNTEAFF.

In DNA form, the CDR3 reads TGTGCCAGCAGGACAGGCAACTCCGCGGACTCACCCCTCCACTTT. Its protein product is CASRTGNSADSPLHF. This rearrangement joins TRBV11-2 to TRBJ1-6; a weak D match, TRBD1 (6 bases). The CDR3 runs 15 residues. The V end lost 6 bases, the J end lost 10 bases, and 19 bases lay between the germline ends. Germline-derived CDR1 and CDR2 are SGHAT and FQNNGV.

This clone has a single count. The V call is TRBV11-3, the J call TRBJ2-5, with 11 nucleotides matching TRBD2. From germline, CDR1 is SGHNT and CDR2 YENEEA. This CDR3 comprises 15 residues. The trim removed 5 bases at V and 1 base at J, leaving 3 bases unmatched. The CDR3 is CASSPGLAAQETQYF. CDR3 sequence (DNA): TGTGCCAGCAGCCCGGGACTAGCGGCCCAAGAGACCCAGTACTTC.

V and J are TRBV7-3 and TRBJ2-3; D is possibly TRBD1 (6 bases). Germline CDR1 and CDR2: SGHTA and FQGTGA. Trimming shortened V by 6 bases and J by 0 bases, and 7 bases separated the two germline ends. The CDR3 consists of 13 residues. The CDR3 DNA reads TGTGCCAGCAGGGACAGTAGCACAGATACGCAGTATTTT. Its protein is CASRDSSTDTQYF.